Listed below are T cell receptor beta chains from one sample, sequenced in a study of technical replicates of blood from several donors. The data were produced by immunoSEQ multiplex PCR, yet TCRdb's version contains in-frame clones alone and is incomplete. The sample records over 60,000 clones, about 92% being singletons. The material sequenced was T cells isolated from PBMCs. These receptors came from a human donor in good health. CDR3s include the opening cysteine and the closing phenylalanine or tryptophan. Size tells how often a clone was seen (once, few, many) or the class of an expanded clone, and some rows leave it out.

>TRBJ1-2|TRBV10-3|once
CAISEGDRGHYGYTF
>TRBJ2-1|TRBV9|-
CASSVEGRVQNEQFF
>TRBJ2-7|TRBV6-5|-
CASSYSMTGWEQYF
>TRBJ2-7|TRBV7-8|-
CASSLRDRGTYEQYF
>TRBJ1-5|TRBV27|-
CASSPLEGAGNQPQHF
>TRBJ2-7|TRBV5-1|-
CASSLVAGGLEQYF
>TRBJ2-1|TRBV7-3|-
CASSTNPGVAGAPYNEQFF
>TRBJ1-2|TRBV28|-
CASSFQVHYGYTF
>TRBJ2-7|TRBV5-1|-
CASSGGLAGAYEQYF
>TRBJ2-7|TRBV19|-
CASSDTGYEQYF
>TRBJ2-7|TRBV6-1|-
CASSWRGTSYEQYF
>TRBJ2-2|TRBV5-1|-
CASSRDYQNTGELFF
>TRBJ1-3|TRBV28|once
CASSGGDAGNTIYF
>TRBJ1-1|TRBV27|-
CASSLLVGGYTEAFF
>TRBJ2-7|TRBV4-1|-
CASSQDKGRGLAYEQYF
>TRBJ2-7|TRBV5-1|-
CASSLGQGGYEQYF
>TRBJ2-5|TRBV11-2|-
CASSLGGQKQETQYF
>TRBJ2-7|TRBV11-1|once
CASSTDPGTSGGEQYF
>TRBJ1-1|TRBV5-6|-
CASSLGGQGSEAFF
>TRBJ2-2|TRBV5-1|-
CASSLGGLAGVNTGELFF
>TRBJ1-2|TRBV7-9|-
CASSSPQGAWGYTF
>TRBJ1-1|TRBV14|once
CASSQEVRQFTEAFF
>TRBJ2-7|TRBV9|-
CASSADTNYEQYF
>TRBJ2-7|TRBV29-1|-
CSVGLRKTYEQYF
>TRBJ1-5|TRBV9|-
CASSVDQTSNQPQHF
>TRBJ1-2|TRBV30|-
CAWSVKGAHGYTF
>TRBJ1-4|TRBV5-1|-
CASSLGILDRANEKLFF
>TRBJ2-7|TRBV2|few
CASRRRTGSSSYEQYF
>TRBJ1-5|TRBV28|-
CASSVPGQVHQPQHF
>TRBJ1-5|TRBV5-6|-
CASSYQYQPQHF